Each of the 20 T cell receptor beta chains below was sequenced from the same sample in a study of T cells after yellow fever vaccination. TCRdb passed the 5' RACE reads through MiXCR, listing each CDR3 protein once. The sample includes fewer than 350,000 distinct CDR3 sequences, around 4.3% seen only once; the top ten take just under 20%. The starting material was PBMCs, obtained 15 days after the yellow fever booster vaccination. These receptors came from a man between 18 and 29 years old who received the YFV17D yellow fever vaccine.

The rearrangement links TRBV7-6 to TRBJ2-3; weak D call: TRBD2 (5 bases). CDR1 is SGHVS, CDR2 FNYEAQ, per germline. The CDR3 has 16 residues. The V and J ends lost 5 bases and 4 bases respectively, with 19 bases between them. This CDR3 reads CASSISTDYSPDTQYF. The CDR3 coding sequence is TGTGCCAGCAGCATATCTACAGACTACAGTCCAGATACGCAGTATTTT.

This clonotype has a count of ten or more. CDR3 sequence reads: CASSLGQQNIQYF. CDR3 nucleotides: TGCGCCAGCAGCCTGGGACAGCAAAACATTCAGTACTTC. This chain joins TRBV5-1 and TRBJ2-4; TRBD1 agrees at 7 bases. Germline CDR1 is SGHRS and CDR2 is YFSETQ. The CDR3 spans 13 residues. The V gene end was trimmed by 4 bases and the J gene end by 5 bases; junction bases not matched to a gene: 3.

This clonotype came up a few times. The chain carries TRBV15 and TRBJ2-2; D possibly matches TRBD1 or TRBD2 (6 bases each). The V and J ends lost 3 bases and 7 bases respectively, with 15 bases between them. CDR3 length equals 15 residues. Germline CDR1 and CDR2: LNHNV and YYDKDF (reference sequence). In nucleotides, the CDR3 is TGTGCCACCAGCAGTTTCCGGGGGCAAGACGGGGAGCTGTTTTTT. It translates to CATSSFRGQDGELFF. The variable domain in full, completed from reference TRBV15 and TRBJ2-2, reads DAMVIQNPRYQVTQFGKPVTLSCSQTLNHNVMYWYQQKSSQAPKLLFHYYDKDFNNEADTPDNFQSRRPNTSFCFLDIRSPGLGDTAMYLCATSSFRGQDGELFFGEGSRLTVL.

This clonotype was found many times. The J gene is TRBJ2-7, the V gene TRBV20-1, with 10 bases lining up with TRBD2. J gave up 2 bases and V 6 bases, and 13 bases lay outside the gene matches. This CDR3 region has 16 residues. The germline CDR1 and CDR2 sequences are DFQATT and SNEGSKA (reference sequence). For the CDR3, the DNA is TGCAGTGCCCTGGGACTAGCGCAATCCGGGGCCTACGAGCAGTACTTC. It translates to CSALGLAQSGAYEQYF.

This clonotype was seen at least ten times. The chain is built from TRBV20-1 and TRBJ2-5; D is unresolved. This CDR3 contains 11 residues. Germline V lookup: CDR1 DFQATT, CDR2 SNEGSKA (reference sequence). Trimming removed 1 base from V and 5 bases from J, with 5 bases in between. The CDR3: CSARVRETQYF. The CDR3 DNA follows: TGCAGTGCTAGAGTACGGGAGACCCAGTACTTC.

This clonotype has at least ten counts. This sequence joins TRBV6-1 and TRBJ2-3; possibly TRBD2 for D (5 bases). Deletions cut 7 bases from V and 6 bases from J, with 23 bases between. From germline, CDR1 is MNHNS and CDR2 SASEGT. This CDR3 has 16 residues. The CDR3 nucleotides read TGTGCCAGCATTACAAATAGCGCCGCCGATGGGGATACGCAGTATTTT. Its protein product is CASITNSAADGDTQYF.

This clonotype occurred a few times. The CDR3 region has the DNA TGTGCCATCTCCGAGGGAGGGGACACTGAAGCTTTCTTT. Its protein product is CAISEGGDTEAFF. This chain links TRBV10-3 with TRBJ1-1, with D tentatively TRBD1 (5 bases). Germline CDR1 reads ENHRY; CDR2 reads SYGVKD. V lost 8 bases and J lost 3, with 13 bases in between. CDR3 length: 13 amino acids.

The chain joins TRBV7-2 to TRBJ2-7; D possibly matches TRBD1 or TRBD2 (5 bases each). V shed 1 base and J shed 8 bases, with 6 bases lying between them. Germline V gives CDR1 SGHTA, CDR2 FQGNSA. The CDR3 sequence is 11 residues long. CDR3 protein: CASSLGGKQYF. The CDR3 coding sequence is TGTGCCAGCAGCTTAGGGGGGAAGCAGTACTTC.

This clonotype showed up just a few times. DNA of the CDR3: TGTGCCAGCAGCTACACGCGATTCACAGATACGCAGTATTTT. It encodes CASSYTRFTDTQYF. The chain uses TRBV7-8 and TRBJ2-3; no firm D call. The CDR3 length is 14 residues. Germline V gives CDR1 SGHVS, CDR2 FQNEAQ. Trimming removed 4 bases from V and 2 bases from J, with 10 bases in between.

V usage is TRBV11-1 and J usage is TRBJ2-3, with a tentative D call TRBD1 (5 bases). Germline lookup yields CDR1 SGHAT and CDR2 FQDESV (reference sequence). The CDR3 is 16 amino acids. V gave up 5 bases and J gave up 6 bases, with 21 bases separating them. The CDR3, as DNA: TGTGCCAGCAGCACAGGACAATCTTTCACGGTGGATACGCAGTATTTT. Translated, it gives CASSTGQSFTVDTQYF.

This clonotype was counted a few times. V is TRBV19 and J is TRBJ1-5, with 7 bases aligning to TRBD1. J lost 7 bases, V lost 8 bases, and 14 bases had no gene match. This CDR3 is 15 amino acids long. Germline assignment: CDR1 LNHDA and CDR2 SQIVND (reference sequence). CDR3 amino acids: CASGSPNRGRQPQHF. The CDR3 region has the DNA TGTGCCAGTGGAAGCCCTAATAGGGGGCGACAGCCCCAGCATTTT.

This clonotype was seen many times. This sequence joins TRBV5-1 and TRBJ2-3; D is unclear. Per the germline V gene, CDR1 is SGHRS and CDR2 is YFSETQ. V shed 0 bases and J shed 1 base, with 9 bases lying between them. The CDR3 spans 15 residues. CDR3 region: CASSLVADRTDTQYF. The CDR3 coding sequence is TGCGCCAGCAGCTTGGTGGCGGATCGCACAGATACGCAGTATTTT.

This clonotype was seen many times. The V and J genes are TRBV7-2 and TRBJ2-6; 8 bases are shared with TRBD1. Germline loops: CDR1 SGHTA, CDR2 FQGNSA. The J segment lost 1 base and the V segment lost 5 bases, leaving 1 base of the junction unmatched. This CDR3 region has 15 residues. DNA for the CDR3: TGTGCCAGCAGCGGACAGGGTTCTGGGGCCAACGTCCTGACTTTC. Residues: CASSGQGSGANVLTF.

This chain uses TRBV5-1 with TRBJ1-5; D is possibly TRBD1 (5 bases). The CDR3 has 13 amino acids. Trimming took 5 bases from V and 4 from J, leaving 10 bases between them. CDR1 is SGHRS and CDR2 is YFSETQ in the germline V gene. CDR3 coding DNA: TGCGCCAGCAGAGATGACAGTAATCAGCCCCAGCATTTT. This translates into CASRDDSNQPQHF.

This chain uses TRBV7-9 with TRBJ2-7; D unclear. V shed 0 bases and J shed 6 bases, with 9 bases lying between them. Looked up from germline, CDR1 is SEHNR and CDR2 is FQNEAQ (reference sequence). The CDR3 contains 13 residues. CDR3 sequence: CASSLASVGEQYF. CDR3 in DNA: TGTGCCAGCAGCTTAGCGTCCGTGGGCGAGCAGTACTTC.

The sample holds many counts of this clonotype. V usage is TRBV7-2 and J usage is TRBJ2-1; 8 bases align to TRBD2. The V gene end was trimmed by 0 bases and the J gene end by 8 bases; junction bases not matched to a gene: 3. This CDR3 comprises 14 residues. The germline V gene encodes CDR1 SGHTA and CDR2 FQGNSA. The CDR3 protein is CASSLAGTSDEQFF. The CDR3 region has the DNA TGTGCCAGCAGCTTAGCGGGGACTAGTGATGAGCAGTTCTTC.

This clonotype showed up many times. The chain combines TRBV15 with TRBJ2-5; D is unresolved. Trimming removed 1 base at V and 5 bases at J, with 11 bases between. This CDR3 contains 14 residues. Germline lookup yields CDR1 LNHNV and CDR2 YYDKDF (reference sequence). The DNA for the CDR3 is TGTGCCACCAGCAGAGCTCAGATAACGGAGACCCAGTACTTC. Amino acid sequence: CATSRAQITETQYF.

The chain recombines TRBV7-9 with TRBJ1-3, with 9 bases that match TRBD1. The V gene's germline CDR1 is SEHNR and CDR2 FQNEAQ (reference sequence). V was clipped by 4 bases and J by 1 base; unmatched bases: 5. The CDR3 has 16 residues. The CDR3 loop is CASSSGGQGSGNTIYF. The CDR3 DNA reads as TGTGCCAGCAGCTCCGGGGGACAGGGATCTGGAAACACCATATATTTT.

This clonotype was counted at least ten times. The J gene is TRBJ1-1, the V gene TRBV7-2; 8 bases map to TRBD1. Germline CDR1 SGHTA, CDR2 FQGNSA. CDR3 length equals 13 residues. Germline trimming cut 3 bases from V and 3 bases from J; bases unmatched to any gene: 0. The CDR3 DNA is TGTGCCAGCAGCTTGACAGGGGACACTGAAGCTTTCTTT. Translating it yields CASSLTGDTEAFF.

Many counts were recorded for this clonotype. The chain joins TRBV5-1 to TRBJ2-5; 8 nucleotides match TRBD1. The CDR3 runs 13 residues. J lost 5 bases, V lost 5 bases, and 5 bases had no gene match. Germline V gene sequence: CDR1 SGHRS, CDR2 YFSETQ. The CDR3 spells CASRVGQGETQYF. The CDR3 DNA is TGCGCCAGCAGGGTTGGACAGGGTGAGACCCAGTACTTC.